The next 5 T cell receptor beta chains were all read from a single sample in a study of T cell repertoires in cytomegalovirus infection. Via MiXCR, TCRdb re-called the reads, giving one row per CDR3 protein. The sample has more than 75,000 distinct CDR3 sequences; about 3.8% are singletons. Sequenced material: PBMCs. The receptors stem from a human donor in good health (CMV status not recorded). Some clones in this sample may be carry-over from other donors' samples.

This clonotype showed up many times. The V and J genes are TRBV20-1 and TRBJ1-4, with 7 bases that match TRBD1. This CDR3 comprises 15 residues. Germline CDR1 DFQATT, CDR2 SNEGSKA (reference sequence). J was trimmed by 8 bases and V by 1 base; bases with no gene match: 10. This chain's CDR3 is CSARGNRGSQEKLFF. The CDR3, as DNA: TGCAGTGCTAGAGGCAACAGGGGATCACAGGAAAAACTGTTTTTT.

This clonotype was counted at least ten times. The rearrangement links TRBV7-9 to TRBJ2-7, with D unresolved. CDR3 length: 11 amino acids. The germline CDR1 and CDR2 sequences are SEHNR and FQNEAQ (reference sequence). V dropped 5 bases and J dropped 3 bases, with 5 bases sitting between them. The CDR3 DNA reads as TGTGCCAGCAGCAGGGACTACGAGCAGTACTTC. It translates to CASSRDYEQYF.

This clonotype was seen many times. V is TRBV6-2 or TRBV6-3 and J is TRBJ2-1; D unclear. The germline gives CDR1 MNHEY, CDR2 SVGEGT. The V end lost 3 bases, the J end lost 9 bases, and 21 bases lay between the germline ends. This CDR3 region has 16 residues. Here the CDR3 reads CASSYIPGLRRFEQFF. In DNA, the CDR3 is TGTGCCAGCAGTTATATCCCAGGCCTACGTCGGTTTGAGCAGTTCTTC.

This clonotype showed up many times. The rearrangement uses TRBV28 and TRBJ1-2; D not certain. The CDR3 has 15 residues. V was pared by 6 bases and J by 2 bases, with 16 bases between. Per germline, CDR1 MDHEN and CDR2 SYDVKM. The DNA for the CDR3 is TGTGCCAGCAGCCCCGGCCGGACGGAGAACTATGGCTACACCTTC. Translation gives CASSPGRTENYGYTF.

This clonotype was picked up many times. The chain uses TRBV6-2 or TRBV6-3 and TRBJ2-7; a weak D match, TRBD1 (6 bases). This CDR3 region has 15 residues. CDR1 is MNHEY, CDR2 SVGEGT, per germline. The germline V and J ends were trimmed by 2 bases and 7 bases, with 18 bases remaining between them. CDR3 nucleotide sequence: TGTGCCAGCAGTTACGTCCAGGGGCTGCTTGGAGAGCAGTACTTC. It codes for CASSYVQGLLGEQYF.